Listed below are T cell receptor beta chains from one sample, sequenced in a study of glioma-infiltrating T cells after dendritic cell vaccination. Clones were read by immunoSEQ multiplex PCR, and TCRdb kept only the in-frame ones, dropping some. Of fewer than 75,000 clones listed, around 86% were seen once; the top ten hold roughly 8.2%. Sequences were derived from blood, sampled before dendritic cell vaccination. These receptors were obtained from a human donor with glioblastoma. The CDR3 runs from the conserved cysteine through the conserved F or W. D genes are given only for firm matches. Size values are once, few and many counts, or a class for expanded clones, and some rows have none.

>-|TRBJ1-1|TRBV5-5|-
TGTGCCAGCAGCTTGAGTTTGAGTAACACTGAAGCTTTCTTT
CASSLSLSNTEAFF
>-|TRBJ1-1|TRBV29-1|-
TGCAGCGGGCAAGCGGGGGTGGAGGACGCTTTCTTT
CSGQAGVEDAFF
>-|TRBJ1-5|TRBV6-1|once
TGTGCCAGCAGTGATTTGACAGACAATCAGCCCCAGCATTTT
CASSDLTDNQPQHF
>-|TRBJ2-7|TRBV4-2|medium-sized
TGTGCCAGCAGCCAAGACCCCTCAGGGGCAGACTACGAGCAGTACTTC
CASSQDPSGADYEQYF
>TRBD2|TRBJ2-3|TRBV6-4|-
TGTGCCAGCAGTGGGGGACTAGCGGGGGATACGCAGTATTTT
CASSGGLAGDTQYF
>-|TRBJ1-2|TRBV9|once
TGTGCCAGCAGCGAAGGGACAATGGGTGGCTACACCTTC
CASSEGTMGGYTF
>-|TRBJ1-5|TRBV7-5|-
TGTGCCAGAAGCCCGAGACAGGGATGGAATCAGCCCCAGCATTTT
CARSPRQGWNQPQHF
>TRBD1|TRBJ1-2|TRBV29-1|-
TGCAGCGCGTTAGGTTGGGACAGCAAGAGCTACACCTTC
CSALGWDSKSYTF
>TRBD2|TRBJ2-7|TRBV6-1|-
TGTGCCAGCAGTGAGGGACTAGCGGGGGAAGGCTACGAGCAGTACTTC
CASSEGLAGEGYEQYF
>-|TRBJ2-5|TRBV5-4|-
TGTGCCAGCAGCTACCGGGACTTCCAAGAGACCCAGTACTTC
CASSYRDFQETQYF
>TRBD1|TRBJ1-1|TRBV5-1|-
TGCGCCAGCAGCTTGAACAGGGGAGGGAACACTGAAGCTTTCTTT
CASSLNRGGNTEAFF
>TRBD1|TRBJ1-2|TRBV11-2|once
TGTGCCAGCAGCCATTCGACAGGGGGCTATGGCTACACCTTC
CASSHSTGGYGYTF
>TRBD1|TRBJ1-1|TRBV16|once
TGTGCCAGCAGCCATAGGGCAGGGGGCACTGAAGCTTTCTTT
CASSHRAGGTEAFF
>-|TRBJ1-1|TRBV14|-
TGTGCCAGCAGCCGAGCAATTCAAGGGGGCACTGAAGCTTTCTTT
CASSRAIQGGTEAFF
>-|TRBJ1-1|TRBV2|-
TGTGCCAGCAGTGCCTCAGGATACACTGAAGCTTTCTTT
CASSASGYTEAFF
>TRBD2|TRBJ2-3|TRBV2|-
TGTGCCAGCAAAGGGACTAGCGGGGTCGCAGATACGCAGTATTTT
CASKGTSGVADTQYF
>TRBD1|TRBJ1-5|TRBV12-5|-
TGTGCTAGTGGAATCGACAGGGGGGATCAGCCCCAGCATTTT
CASGIDRGDQPQHF
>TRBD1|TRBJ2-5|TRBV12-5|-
TGTGCTAGTGGTTTAACAGGGGAAGAGACCCAGTACTTC
CASGLTGEETQYF
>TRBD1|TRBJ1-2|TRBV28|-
TGTGCCAGCAGCTTAGACAGGGCTGTCCGCTACACCTTC
CASSLDRAVRYTF
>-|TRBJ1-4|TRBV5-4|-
TGTGCCAGCAGCCTCAGGGTTAATGAAAAACTGTTTTTT
CASSLRVNEKLFF
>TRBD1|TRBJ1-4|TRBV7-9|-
TGTGCCAGCACGGGACAGGGTTGGGAAAAACTGTTTTTT
CASTGQGWEKLFF
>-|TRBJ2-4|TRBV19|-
TGTGCCAGTACTCAGGGCCTATCGCTAGCCAAAAACATTCAGTACTTC
CASTQGLSLAKNIQYF
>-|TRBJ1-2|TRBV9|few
TGTGCCAGCAGCGTAGCTCAACAGGGATATGGCTACACCTTC
CASSVAQQGYGYTF
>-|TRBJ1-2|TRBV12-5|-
TGTGCTAGTGGTTCCTTTGGCTACACCTTC
CASGSFGYTF
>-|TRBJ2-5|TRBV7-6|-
TGTGCCAGCAGCGTAGACTTACAAGAGACCCAGTACTTC
CASSVDLQETQYF
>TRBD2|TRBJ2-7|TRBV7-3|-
TGTGCCAGCAGCTTTGGGACTAGCGGCTACGAGCAGTACTTC
CASSFGTSGYEQYF
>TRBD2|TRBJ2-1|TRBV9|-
TGTGCCAGCAGCGTAGGGGACTACGCATTCAATGAGCAGTTCTTC
CASSVGDYAFNEQFF
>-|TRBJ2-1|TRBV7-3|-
TGTGCCAGCAGCTTAGATTCGTGGAGCTCCTACAATGAGCAGTTCTTC
CASSLDSWSSYNEQFF
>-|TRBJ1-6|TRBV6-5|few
TGTGCCAGCAGTACAGGGAATTTCAATTCACCCCTCCACTTT
CASSTGNFNSPLHF
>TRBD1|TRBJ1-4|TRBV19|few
TGTGCCAGTAGTAATCGACAGGGGAGCGAAAAACTGTTTTTT
CASSNRQGSEKLFF
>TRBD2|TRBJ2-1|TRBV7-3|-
TGTGCCAGCAGCTTAATTAGCGGGGGGGCCGGAGAGCAGTTCTTC
CASSLISGGAGEQFF
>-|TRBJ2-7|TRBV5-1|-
TGCGCCAGCAGCCTCCGGGACACCTCCTACGAGCAGTACTTC
CASSLRDTSYEQYF
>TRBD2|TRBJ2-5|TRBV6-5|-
TGTGCCAGCAGTTCGGGACTAGCTGAAGGGACCCAGTACTTC
CASSSGLAEGTQYF
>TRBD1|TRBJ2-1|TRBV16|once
TGTGCCAGCAGCCGGGCCGGGACAGGGGCAAGGGATGAGCAGTTCTTC
CASSRAGTGARDEQFF
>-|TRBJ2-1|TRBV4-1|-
TGCGCCAGCAGCCAAGTCCCCCCCGGGGGCTCCTACAATGAGCAGTTCTTC
CASSQVPPGGSYNEQFF
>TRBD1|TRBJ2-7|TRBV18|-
TGTGCCAGCTCACCCGACAGGGGGGGCTACGAGCAGTACTTC
CASSPDRGGYEQYF
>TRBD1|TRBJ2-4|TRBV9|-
TGTGCCAGCAGCGTATTACCCGGACAGGGTATAGGAATTACAAACATTCAGTACTTC
CASSVLPGQGIGITNIQYF
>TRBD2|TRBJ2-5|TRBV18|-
TGTGCCAGCTCACCCGCGGGAAGCGGGGACCAAGAGACCCAGTACTTC
CASSPAGSGDQETQYF
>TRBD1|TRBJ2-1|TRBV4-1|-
TGCGCCAGCAGACAGGGCAGGGGGCAGGGTGACGGGCAGTTCTTC
CASRQGRGQGDGQFF
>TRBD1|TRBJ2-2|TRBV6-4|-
TGTGCCTCCCAAGGGGGACAGGGCACCGGGGAGCTGTTTTTT
CASQGGQGTGELFF
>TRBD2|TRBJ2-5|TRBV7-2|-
TGTGCCAGCAGTTGGGGGGGCCAAGAGACCCAGTACTTC
CASSWGGQETQYF
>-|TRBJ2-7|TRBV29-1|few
TGCAGCGTTGGCAAGACGGACAAGATCTACGAGCAGTACTTC
CSVGKTDKIYEQYF
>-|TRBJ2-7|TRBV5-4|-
TGTGCCAGCAGCTTCGGCGGGGACGGGAGCTCCTACGAGCAGTACTTC
CASSFGGDGSSYEQYF
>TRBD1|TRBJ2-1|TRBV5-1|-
TGCGCCAGCAGCTTGGCGAGGACAGGGCCATACAATGAGCAGTTCTTC
CASSLARTGPYNEQFF
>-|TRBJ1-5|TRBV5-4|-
TGTGCCAGCAGCCCTGGAGGCAATCAGCCCCAGCATTTT
CASSPGGNQPQHF
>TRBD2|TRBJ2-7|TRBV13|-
TGTGCCAGCAGCACGTCCGGGAGGACCTACGAGCAGTACTTC
CASSTSGRTYEQYF
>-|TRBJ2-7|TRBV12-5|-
TGTGCTAGTGGGGCCTCCTACGAGCAGTACTTC
CASGASYEQYF
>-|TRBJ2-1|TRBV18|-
TGTGCCAGCTCACCACCGACAGTTAGGAGTGAGCAGTTCTTC
CASSPPTVRSEQFF
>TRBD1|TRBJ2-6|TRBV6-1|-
TGTGCCAGCAGTGAGTCTCCGGGGACAGGCGTCTCTGGGGCCAACGTCCTGACTTTC
CASSESPGTGVSGANVLTF
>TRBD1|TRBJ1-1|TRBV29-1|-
TGCAGCGTAGCCAAGCAACGACAGGGGTTCACTGAAGCTTTCTTT
CSVAKQRQGFTEAFF
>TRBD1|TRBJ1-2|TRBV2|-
TGTGCCAGCAGAAACCAACCGGGACAGAAGGAGAATGGCTACACCTTC
CASRNQPGQKENGYTF
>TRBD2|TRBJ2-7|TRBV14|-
TGTGCCAGCAGCCAGACAGCGGGGGGAAGCGAGCAGTACTTC
CASSQTAGGSEQYF
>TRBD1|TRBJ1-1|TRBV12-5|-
TGTGCTAGTGGTTTCACCCTGGAATCAGGGGGCGAGACTGAAGCTTTCTTT
CASGFTLESGGETEAFF
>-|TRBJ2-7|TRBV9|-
TGTGCCAGCAGCGACCAACCCACCGCGAGAGGGCTAGCCAACGAGCAGTACTTC
CASSDQPTARGLANEQYF
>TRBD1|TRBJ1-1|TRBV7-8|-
TGTGCCAGCAGCGCAACAGAAGGACAGGGATCGAACACTGAAGCTTTCTTT
CASSATEGQGSNTEAFF